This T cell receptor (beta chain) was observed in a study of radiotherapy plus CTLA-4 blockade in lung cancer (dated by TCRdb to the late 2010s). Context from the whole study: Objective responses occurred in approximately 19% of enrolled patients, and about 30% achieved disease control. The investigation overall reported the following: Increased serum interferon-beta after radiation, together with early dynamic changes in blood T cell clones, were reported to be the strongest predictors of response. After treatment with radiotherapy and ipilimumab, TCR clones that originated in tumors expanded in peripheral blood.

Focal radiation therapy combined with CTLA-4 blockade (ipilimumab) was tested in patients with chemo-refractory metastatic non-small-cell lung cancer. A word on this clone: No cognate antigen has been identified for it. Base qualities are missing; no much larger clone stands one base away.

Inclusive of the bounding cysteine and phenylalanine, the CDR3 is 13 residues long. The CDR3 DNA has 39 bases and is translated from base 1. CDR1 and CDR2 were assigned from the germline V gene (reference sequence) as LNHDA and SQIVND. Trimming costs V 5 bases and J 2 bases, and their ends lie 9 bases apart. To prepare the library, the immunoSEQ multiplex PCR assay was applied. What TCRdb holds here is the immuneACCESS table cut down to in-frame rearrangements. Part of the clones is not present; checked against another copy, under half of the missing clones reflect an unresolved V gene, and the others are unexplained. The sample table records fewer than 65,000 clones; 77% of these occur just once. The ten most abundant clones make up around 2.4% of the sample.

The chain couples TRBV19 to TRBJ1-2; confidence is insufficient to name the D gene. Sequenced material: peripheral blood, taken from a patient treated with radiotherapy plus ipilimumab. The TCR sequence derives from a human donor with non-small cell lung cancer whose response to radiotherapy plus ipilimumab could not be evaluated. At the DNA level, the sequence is TGTGCCAGTAGTGAGATTCAAAACTATGGCTACACCTTC. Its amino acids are CASSEIQNYGYTF.